Reported below is one TCR beta chain. The same CDR3 is also encoded by other DNA sequences in this sample. The data were taken from a study of technical replicates of blood from a few donors. The repertoire was sequenced with immunoSEQ multiplex PCR; TCRdb's copy has only in-frame clones and lacks some. The sample contains roughly 93,000 clones, nearly 97% of which appear only once. V lost 4 bases and J lost 6, with 4 bases in between. This CDR3 is built from 11 residues. Germline lookup yields CDR1 SEHNR and CDR2 FQNEAQ (reference sequence). The chain links TRBV7-9 to TRBJ2-1; no clear D. The sequencing input was T cells isolated from PBMCs. This clonotype originated in a human donor in good health. The CDR3 protein is CASSSSNEQFF. In DNA, the CDR3 is TGTGCCAGCAGCTCTTCCAATGAGCAGTTCTTC.